Included here is one T cell receptor (beta chain) sequence, with context. Its specificity is unknown. The lymph nodes were axillary draining lymph nodes from breast cancer patients. CDR3 length: 13 amino acids. The V and J ends lost 3 bases and 5 bases respectively, with 8 bases between them. This sample is drawn from a study of breast tumors, draining lymph nodes, adjacent tissues. Study-wide findings and caveats: The data were judged consistent with most tumor T cells coming from lymph node and expanding in tumor. Compared with basal-like, luminal-like tumors shared significantly more repertoire with nontumor tissue. Tumors had less TCR diversity than lymph nodes, more than nontumor tissue.

Using its own MiXCR run on the multiplex PCR reads, TCRdb lists one record per CDR3 protein. This sample has over 70,000 distinct CDR3 sequences, with approximately 31% found just once. This TCR was recovered from a female donor with breast cancer. Some clones in this sample may be carry-over from other donors' samples. The sequencing sample was made of axillary lymph node tissue. The V and J genes are TRBV12-3 or TRBV12-4 and TRBJ1-5; the D gene is possibly TRBD1 (5 bases). CDR3 DNA: TGTGCCAGCAGTTTGGGGCAGGATCAGCCCCAGCATTTT. Its protein is CASSLGQDQPQHF.